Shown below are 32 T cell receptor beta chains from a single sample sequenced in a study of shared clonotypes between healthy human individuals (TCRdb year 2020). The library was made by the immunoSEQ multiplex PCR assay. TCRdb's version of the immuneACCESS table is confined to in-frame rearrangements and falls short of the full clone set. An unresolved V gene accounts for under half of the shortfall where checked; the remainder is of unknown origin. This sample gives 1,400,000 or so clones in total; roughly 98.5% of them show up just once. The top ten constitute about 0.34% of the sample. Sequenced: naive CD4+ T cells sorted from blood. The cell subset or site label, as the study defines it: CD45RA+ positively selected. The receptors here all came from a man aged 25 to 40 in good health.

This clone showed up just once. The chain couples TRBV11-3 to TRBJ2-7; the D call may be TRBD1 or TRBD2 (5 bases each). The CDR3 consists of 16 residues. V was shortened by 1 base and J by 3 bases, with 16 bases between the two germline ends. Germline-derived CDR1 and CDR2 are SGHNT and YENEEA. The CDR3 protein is CASSLGGTATVYEQYF. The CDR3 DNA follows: TGTGCCAGCAGCTTAGGGGGGACGGCCACTGTCTACGAGCAGTACTTC.

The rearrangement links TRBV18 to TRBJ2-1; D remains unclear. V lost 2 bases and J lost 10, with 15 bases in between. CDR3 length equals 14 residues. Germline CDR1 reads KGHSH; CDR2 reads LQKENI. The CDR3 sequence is CASSPRSDSREQFF. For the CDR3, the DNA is TGTGCCAGCTCACCAAGAAGCGATAGCAGGGAGCAGTTCTTC.

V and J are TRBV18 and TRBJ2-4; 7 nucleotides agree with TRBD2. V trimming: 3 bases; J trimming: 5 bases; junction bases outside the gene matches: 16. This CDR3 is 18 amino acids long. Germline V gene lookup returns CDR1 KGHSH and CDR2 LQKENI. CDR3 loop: CASSPLRSVAGLENIQYF. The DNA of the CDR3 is TGTGCCAGCTCACCTCTCCGGTCGGTAGCGGGCCTGGAAAACATTCAGTACTTC. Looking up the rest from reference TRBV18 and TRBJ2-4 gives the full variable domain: NAGVMQNPRHLVRRRGQEARLRCSPMKGHSHVYWYRQLPEEGLKFMVYLQKENIIDESGMPKERFSAEFPKEGPSILRIQQVVRGDSAAYFCASSPLRSVAGLENIQYFGAGTRLSVL.

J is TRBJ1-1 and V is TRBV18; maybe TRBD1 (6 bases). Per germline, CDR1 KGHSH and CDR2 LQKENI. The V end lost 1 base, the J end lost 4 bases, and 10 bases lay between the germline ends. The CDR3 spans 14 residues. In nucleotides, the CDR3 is TGTGCCAGCTCACCACAGGGGGTAGGCACTGAAGCTTTCTTT. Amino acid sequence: CASSPQGVGTEAFF.

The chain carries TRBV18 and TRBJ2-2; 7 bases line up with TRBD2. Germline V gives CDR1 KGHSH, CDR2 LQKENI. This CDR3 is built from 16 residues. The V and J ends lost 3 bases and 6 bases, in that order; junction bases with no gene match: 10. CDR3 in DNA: TGTGCCAGCTCACCCTCGCGGGGGTCGGGACCCGGGGAGCTGTTTTTT. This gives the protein CASSPSRGSGPGELFF.

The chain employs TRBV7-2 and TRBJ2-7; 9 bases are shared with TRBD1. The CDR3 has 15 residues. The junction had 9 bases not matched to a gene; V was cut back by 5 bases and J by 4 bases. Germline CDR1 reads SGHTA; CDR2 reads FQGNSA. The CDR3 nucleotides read TGTGCCAGCAGCACGGCCGGGACAGGGCGTTACGAGCAGTACTTC. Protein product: CASSTAGTGRYEQYF.

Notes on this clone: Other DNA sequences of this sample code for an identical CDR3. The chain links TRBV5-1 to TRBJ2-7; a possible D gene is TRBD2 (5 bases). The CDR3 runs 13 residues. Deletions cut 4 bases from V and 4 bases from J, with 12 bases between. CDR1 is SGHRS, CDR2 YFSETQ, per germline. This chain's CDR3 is CASSPQGSYEQYF. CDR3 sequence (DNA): TGCGCCAGCAGCCCTCAAGGGAGTTACGAGCAGTACTTC.

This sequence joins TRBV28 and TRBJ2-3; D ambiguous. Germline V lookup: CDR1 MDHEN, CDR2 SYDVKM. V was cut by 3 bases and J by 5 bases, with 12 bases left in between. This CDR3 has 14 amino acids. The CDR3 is CASSFDSVLDTQYF. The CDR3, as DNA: TGTGCCAGCAGTTTCGATTCGGTACTAGATACGCAGTATTTT.

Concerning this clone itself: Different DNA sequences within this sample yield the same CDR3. For the CDR3, the DNA is TGCGCCAGCAGCACAGGTCCGACCGGGGAGCTGTTTTTT. Residues: CASSTGPTGELFF. The V and J genes are TRBV5-1 and TRBJ2-2, with D perhaps matching TRBD1 (5 bases). Germline loops: CDR1 SGHRS, CDR2 YFSETQ. V was trimmed by 4 bases and J by 5 bases, leaving 9 bases between them. This CDR3 is built from 13 residues. The whole variable domain, filled in from reference TRBV5-1 and TRBJ2-2, reads KAGVTQTPRYLIKTRGQQVTLSCSPISGHRSVSWYQQTPGQGLQFLFEYFSETQRNKGNFPGRFSGRQFSNSRSEMNVSTLELGDSALYLCASSTGPTGELFFGEGSRLTVL.

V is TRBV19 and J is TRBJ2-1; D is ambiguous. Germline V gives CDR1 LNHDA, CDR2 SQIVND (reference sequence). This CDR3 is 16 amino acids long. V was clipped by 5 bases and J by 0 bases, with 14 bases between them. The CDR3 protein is CASSSGLWSSYNEQFF. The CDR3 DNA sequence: TGTGCCAGTAGTTCGGGTTTGTGGAGCTCCTACAATGAGCAGTTCTTC.

The CDR3: CASSRPGTGSEQFF. As DNA, the CDR3 is TGTGCCAGCAGCCGCCCCGGGACAGGTAGTGAGCAGTTCTTC. This chain links TRBV11-2 with TRBJ2-1; 8 positions agree with TRBD1. The V gene's germline CDR1 is SGHAT and CDR2 FQNNGV. This CDR3 region has 14 residues. Losses at the gene ends were 5 bases for V and 9 bases for J; bases not matched to a gene: 9. Together with reference TRBV11-2 and TRBJ2-1, the CDR3 gives the full variable domain: EAGVAQSPRYKIIEKRQSVAFWCNPISGHATLYWYQQILGQGPKLLIQFQNNGVVDDSQLPKDRFSAERLKGVDSTLKIQPAKLEDSAVYLCASSRPGTGSEQFFGPGTRLTVL.

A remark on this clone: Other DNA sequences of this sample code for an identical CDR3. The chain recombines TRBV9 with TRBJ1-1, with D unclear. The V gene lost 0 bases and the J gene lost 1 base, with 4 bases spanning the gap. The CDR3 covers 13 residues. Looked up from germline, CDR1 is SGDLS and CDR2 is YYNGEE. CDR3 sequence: CASSVGRNTEAFF. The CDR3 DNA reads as TGTGCCAGCAGCGTAGGCAGGAACACTGAAGCTTTCTTT.

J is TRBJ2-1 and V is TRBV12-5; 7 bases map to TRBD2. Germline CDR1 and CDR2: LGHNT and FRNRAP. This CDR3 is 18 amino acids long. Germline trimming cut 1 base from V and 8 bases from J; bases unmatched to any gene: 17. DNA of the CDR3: TGTGCTAGTGGTTTGGGGTTACGACTAAGCGGGAAGGAAGATGAGCAGTTCTTC. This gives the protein CASGLGLRLSGKEDEQFF.

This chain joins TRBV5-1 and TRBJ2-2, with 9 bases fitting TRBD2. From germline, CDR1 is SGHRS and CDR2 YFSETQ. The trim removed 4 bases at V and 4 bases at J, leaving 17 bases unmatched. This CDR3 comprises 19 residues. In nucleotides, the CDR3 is TGCGCCAGCAGCCCCCCTCCGGTAGCGGGAGTCCTAGGCACCGGGGAGCTGTTTTTT. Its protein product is CASSPPPVAGVLGTGELFF.

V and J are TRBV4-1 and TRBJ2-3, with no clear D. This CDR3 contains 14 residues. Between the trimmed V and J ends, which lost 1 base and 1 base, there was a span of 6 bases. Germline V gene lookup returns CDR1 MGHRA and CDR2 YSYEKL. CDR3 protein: CASSQGPGTDTQYF. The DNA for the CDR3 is TGCGCCAGCAGCCAAGGACCGGGCACAGATACGCAGTATTTT.

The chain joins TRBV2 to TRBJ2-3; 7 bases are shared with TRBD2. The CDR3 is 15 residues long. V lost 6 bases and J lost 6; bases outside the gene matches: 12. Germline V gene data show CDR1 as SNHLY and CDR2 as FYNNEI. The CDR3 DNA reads TGTGCCAGCAGGGGAGGGATCACGGGGGTCGATACGCAGTATTTT. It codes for CASRGGITGVDTQYF.

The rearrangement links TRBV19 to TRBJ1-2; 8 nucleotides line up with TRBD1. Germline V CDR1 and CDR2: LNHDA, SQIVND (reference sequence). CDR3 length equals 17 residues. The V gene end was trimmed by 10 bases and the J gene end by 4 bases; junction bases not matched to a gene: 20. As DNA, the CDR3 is TGTGCCACGGTTAGGACAGGGCCCTTTTCAGCTCCCTATGGCTACACCTTC. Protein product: CATVRTGPFSAPYGYTF.

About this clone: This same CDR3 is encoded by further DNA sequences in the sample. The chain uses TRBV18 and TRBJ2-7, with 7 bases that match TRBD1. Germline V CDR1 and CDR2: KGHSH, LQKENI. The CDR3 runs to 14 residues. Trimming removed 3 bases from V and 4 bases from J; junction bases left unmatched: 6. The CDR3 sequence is CASSPDRAPYEQYF. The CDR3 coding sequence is TGTGCCAGCTCACCCGACAGGGCGCCATACGAGCAGTACTTC. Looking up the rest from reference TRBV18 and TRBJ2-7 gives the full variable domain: NAGVMQNPRHLVRRRGQEARLRCSPMKGHSHVYWYRQLPEEGLKFMVYLQKENIIDESGMPKERFSAEFPKEGPSILRIQQVVRGDSAAYFCASSPDRAPYEQYFGPGTRLTVT.

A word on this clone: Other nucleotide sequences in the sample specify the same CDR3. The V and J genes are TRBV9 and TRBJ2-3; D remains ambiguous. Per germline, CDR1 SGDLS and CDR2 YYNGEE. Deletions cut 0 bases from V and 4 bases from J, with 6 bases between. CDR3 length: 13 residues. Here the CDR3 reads CASSVVSSDTQYF. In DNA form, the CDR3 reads TGTGCCAGCAGCGTAGTAAGCTCAGATACGCAGTATTTT.

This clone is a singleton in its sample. The CDR3 loop is CASSPLTSGRGEQYF. As DNA, the CDR3 is TGTGCCAGCAGTCCCTTGACTAGCGGGAGGGGCGAGCAGTACTTC. The V gene is TRBV27, the J gene TRBJ2-7, with 14 bases that match TRBD2. From germline, CDR1 is MNHEY and CDR2 SMNVEV (reference sequence). This CDR3 is 15 amino acids long. V shed 5 bases and J 6 bases; nucleotides not matched to a gene: 6.

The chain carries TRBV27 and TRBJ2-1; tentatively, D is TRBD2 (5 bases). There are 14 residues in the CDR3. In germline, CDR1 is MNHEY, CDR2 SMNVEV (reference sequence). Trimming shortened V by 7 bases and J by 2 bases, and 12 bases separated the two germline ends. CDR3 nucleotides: TGTGCCAGCACAGGAGGATTGACCTACAATGAGCAGTTCTTC. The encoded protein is CASTGGLTYNEQFF.

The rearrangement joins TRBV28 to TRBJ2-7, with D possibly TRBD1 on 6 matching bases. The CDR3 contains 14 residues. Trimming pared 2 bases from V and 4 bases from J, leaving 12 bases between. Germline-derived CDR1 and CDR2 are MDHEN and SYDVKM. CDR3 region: CASSLLGAEYEQYF. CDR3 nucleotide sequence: TGTGCCAGCAGTTTACTGGGGGCTGAGTACGAGCAGTACTTC.

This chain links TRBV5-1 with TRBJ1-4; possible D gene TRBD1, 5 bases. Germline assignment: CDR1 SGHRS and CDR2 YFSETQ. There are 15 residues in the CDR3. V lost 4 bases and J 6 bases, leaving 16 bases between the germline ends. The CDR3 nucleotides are TGCGCCAGCAGCCGGGACCGGGGCATATATGAAAAACTGTTTTTT. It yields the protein CASSRDRGIYEKLFF.

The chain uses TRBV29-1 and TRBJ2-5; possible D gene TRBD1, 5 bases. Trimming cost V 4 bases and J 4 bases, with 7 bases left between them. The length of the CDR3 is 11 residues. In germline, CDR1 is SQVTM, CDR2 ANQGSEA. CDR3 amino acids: CSVGQPETQYF. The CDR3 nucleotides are TGCAGCGTTGGACAGCCAGAGACCCAGTACTTC.

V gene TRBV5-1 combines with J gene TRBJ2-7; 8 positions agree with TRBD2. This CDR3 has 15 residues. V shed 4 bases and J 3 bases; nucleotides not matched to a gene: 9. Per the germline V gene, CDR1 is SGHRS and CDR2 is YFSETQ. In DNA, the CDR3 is TGCGCCAGCAGCGACGGTGGGGCGGGAGGCTACGAGCAGTACTTC. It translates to CASSDGGAGGYEQYF. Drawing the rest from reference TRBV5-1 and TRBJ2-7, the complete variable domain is KAGVTQTPRYLIKTRGQQVTLSCSPISGHRSVSWYQQTPGQGLQFLFEYFSETQRNKGNFPGRFSGRQFSNSRSEMNVSTLELGDSALYLCASSDGGAGGYEQYFGPGTRLTVT.

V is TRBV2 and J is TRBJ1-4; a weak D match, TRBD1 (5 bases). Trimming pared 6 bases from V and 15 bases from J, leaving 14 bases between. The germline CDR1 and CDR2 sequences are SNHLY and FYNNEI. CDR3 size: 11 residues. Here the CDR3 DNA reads TGTGCCAGCAGCGGGACGCCACCAGTGTTTTTT. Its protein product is CASSGTPPVFF. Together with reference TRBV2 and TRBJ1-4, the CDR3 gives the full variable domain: EPEVTQTPSHQVTQMGQEVILRCVPISNHLYFYWYRQILGQKVEFLVSFYNNEISEKSEIFDDQFSVERPDGSNFTLKIRSTKLEDSAMYFCASSGTPPVFFGSGTQLSVL.

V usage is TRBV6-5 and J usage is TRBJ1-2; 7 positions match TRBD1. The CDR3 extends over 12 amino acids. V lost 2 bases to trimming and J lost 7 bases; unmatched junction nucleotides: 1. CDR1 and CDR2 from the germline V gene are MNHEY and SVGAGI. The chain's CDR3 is CASSYPGGGYTF. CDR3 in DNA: TGTGCCAGCAGTTACCCAGGGGGTGGCTACACCTTC.

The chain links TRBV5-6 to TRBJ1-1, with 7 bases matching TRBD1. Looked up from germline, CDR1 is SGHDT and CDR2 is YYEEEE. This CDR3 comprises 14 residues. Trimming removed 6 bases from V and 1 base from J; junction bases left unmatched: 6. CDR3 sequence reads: CASNTGQWNTEAFF. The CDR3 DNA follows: TGTGCCAGCAACACGGGACAGTGGAACACTGAAGCTTTCTTT.

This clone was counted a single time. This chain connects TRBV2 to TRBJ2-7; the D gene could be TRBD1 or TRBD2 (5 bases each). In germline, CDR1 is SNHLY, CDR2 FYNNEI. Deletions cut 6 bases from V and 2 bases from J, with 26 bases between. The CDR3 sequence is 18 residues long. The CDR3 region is CASRHSRGHKIGPYEQYF. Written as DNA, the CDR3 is TGTGCCAGCAGACATTCTCGGGGCCACAAGATAGGTCCCTACGAGCAGTACTTC.

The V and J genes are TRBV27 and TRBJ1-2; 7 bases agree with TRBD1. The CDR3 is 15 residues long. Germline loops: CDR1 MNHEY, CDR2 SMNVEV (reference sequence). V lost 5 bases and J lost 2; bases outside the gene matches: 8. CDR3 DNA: TGTGCCAGCAGTACTACCGGGACAGAGAACTATGGCTACACCTTC. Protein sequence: CASSTTGTENYGYTF.

The CDR3 region has the DNA TGTGCCAGCAGCGTTGGTAATGGAAGGTCTAATGAAAAACTGTTTTTT. Translated: CASSVGNGRSNEKLFF. The chain carries TRBV9 and TRBJ1-4; D gene ambiguous. Trimming removed 2 bases at V and 3 bases at J, with 14 bases between. Germline V CDR1 and CDR2: SGDLS, YYNGEE. This CDR3 spans 16 amino acids.

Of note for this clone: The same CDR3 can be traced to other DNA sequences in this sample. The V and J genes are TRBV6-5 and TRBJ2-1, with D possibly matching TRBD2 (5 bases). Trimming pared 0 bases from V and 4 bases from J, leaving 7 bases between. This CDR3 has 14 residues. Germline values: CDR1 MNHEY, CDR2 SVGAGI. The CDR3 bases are TGTGCCAGCAGTTACTCGGGGAGATACAATGAGCAGTTCTTC. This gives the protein CASSYSGRYNEQFF.